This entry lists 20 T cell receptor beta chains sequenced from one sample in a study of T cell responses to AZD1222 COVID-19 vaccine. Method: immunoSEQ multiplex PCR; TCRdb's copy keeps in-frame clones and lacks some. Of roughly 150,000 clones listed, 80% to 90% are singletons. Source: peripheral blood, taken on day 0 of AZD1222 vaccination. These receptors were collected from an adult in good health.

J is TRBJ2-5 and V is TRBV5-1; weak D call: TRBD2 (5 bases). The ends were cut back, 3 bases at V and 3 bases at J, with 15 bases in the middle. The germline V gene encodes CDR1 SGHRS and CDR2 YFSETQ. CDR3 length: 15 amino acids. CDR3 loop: CASSSRASEKETQYF. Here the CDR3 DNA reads TGCGCCAGCAGCTCGAGGGCCAGCGAGAAAGAGACCCAGTACTTC.

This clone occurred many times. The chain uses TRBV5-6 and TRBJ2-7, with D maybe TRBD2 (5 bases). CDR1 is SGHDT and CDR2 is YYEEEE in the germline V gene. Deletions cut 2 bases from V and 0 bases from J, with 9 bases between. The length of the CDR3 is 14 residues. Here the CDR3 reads CASSFGISSYEQYF. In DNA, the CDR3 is TGTGCCAGCAGCTTCGGGATTAGCTCCTACGAGCAGTACTTC.

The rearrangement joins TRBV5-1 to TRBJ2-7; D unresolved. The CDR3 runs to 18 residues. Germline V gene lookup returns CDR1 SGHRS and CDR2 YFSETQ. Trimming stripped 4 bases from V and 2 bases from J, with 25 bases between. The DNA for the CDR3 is TGCGCCAGCAGCCGTATAAAGATGGACCCGTTAAGCCCCTACGAGCAGTACTTC. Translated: CASSRIKMDPLSPYEQYF. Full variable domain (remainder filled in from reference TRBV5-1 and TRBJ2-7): KAGVTQTPRYLIKTRGQQVTLSCSPISGHRSVSWYQQTPGQGLQFLFEYFSETQRNKGNFPGRFSGRQFSNSRSEMNVSTLELGDSALYLCASSRIKMDPLSPYEQYFGPGTRLTVT.

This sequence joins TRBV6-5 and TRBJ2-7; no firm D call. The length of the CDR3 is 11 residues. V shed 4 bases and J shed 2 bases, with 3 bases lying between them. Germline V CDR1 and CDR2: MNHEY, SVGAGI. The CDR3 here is CASSSPYEQYF. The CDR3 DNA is TGTGCCAGCAGTTCCCCCTACGAGCAGTACTTC.

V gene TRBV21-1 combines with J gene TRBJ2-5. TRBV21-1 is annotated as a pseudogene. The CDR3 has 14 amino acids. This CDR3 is CASSPHGCIETQYF. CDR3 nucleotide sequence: TGTGCCAGCAGCCCACACGGCTGTATAGAGACCCAGTACTTC.

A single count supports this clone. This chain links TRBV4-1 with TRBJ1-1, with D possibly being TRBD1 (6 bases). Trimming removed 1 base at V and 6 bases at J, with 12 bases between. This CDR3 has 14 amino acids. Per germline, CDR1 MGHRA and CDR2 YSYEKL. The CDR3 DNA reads TGCGCCAGCAGCCAAGTATCCGGGGGCGCTGAAGCTTTCTTT. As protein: CASSQVSGGAEAFF.

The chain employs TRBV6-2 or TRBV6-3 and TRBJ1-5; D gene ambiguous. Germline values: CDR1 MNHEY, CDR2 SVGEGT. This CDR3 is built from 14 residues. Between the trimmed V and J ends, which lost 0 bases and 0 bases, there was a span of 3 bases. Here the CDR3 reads CASSYSGSNQPQHF. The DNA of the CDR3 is TGTGCCAGCAGTTACTCCGGTAGCAATCAGCCCCAGCATTTT.

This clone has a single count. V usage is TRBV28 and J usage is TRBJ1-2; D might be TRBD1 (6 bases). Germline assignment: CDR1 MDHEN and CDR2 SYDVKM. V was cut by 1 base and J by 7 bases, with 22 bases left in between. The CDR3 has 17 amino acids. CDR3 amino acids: CASSLSLGGGRRPGYTF. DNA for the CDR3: TGTGCCAGCAGTTTATCTTTAGGGGGGGGCAGACGGCCTGGCTACACCTTC.

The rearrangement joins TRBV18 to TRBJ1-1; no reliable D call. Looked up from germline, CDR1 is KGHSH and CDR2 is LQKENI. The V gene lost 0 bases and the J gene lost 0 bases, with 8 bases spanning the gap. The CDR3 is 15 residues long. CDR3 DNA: TGTGCCAGCTCACCACCTATAAGGATGAACACTGAAGCTTTCTTT. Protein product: CASSPPIRMNTEAFF.

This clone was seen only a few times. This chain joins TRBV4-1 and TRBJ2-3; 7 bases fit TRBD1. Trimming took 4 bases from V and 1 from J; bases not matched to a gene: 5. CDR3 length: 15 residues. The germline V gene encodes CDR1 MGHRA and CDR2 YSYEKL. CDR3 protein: CASSPSTGGTDTQYF. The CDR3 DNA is TGCGCCAGCAGCCCGAGCACAGGGGGCACAGATACGCAGTATTTT.

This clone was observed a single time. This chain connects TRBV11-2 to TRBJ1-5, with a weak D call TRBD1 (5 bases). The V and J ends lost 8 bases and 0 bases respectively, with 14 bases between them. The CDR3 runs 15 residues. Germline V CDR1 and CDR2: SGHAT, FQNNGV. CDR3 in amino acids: CASAETGGSNQPQHF. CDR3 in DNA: TGTGCCAGCGCTGAAACCGGGGGTAGCAATCAGCCCCAGCATTTT.

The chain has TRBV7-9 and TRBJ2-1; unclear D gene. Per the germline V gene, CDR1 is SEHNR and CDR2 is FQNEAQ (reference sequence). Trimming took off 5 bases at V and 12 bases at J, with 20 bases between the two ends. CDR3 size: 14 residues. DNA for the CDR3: TGTGCCAGCAGCCCGCCGGCCGGGTTTCTCGGGCAGTTCTTC. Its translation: CASSPPAGFLGQFF.

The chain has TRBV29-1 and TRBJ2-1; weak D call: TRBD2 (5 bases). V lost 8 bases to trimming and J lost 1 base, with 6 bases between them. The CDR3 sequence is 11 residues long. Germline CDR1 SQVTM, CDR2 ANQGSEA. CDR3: CSTGSYNEQFF. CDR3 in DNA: TGCAGCACGGGATCCTACAATGAGCAGTTCTTC.

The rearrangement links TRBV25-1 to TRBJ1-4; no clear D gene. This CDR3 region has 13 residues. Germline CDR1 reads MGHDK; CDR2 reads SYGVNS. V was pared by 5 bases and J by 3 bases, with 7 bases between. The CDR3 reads CASSFSANEKLFF. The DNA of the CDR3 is TGTGCCAGCAGTTTTTCCGCTAATGAAAAACTGTTTTTT.

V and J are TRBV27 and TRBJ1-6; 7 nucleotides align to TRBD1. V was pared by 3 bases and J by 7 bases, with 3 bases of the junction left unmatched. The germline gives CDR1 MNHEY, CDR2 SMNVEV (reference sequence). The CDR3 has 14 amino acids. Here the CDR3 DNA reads TGTGCCAGCAGTTTGACAGGGACGAATTCACCCCTCCACTTT. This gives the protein CASSLTGTNSPLHF.

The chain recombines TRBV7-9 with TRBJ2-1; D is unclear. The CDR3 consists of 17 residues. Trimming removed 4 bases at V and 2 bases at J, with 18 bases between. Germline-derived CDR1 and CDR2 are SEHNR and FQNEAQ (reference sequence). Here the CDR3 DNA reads TGTGCCAGCAGCTCGATACAACAAAGAGGAGCCTACAATGAGCAGTTCTTC. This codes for CASSSIQQRGAYNEQFF. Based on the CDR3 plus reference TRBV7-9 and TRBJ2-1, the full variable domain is DTGVSQNPRHKITKRGQNVTFRCDPISEHNRLYWYRQTLGQGPEFLTYFQNEAQLEKSRLLSDRFSAERPKGSFSTLEIQRTEQGDSAMYLCASSSIQQRGAYNEQFFGPGTRLTVL.

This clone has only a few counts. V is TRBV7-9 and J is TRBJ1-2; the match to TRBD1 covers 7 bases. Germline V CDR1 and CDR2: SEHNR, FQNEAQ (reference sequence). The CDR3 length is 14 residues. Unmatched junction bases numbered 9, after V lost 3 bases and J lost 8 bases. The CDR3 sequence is CASSLGSGGGGYTF. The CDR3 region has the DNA TGTGCCAGCAGCTTGGGATCAGGGGGAGGGGGCTACACCTTC. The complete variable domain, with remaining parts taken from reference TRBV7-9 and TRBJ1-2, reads DTGVSQNPRHKITKRGQNVTFRCDPISEHNRLYWYRQTLGQGPEFLTYFQNEAQLEKSRLLSDRFSAERPKGSFSTLEIQRTEQGDSAMYLCASSLGSGGGGYTFGSGTRLTVV.

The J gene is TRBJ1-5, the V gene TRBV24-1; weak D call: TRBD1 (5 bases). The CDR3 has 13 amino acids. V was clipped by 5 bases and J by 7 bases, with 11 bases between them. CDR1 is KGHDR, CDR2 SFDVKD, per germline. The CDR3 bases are TGTGCCACCAGTGTCAGGGAGGAGCAGCCCCAGCATTTT. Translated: CATSVREEQPQHF.

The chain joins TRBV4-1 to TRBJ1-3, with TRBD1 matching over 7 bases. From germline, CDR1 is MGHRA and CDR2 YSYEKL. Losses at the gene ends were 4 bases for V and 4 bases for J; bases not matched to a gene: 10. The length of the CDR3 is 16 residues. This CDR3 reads CASSPPGTAAGNTIYF. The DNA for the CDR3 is TGCGCCAGCAGCCCCCCTGGGACAGCCGCAGGAAACACCATATATTTT.

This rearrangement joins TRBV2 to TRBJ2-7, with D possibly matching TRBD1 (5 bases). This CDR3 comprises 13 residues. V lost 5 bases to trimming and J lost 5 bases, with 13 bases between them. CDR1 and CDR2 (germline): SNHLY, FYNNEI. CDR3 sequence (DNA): TGTGCCAGCAGTCCCCAGGGTCCTAACGAGCAGTACTTC. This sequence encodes CASSPQGPNEQYF.